A single sample is the source of the 3 T cell receptor beta chains below, sequenced in a study of T cell clonotyping in hematopoietic cell transplantation. TCRdb's copy holds only in-frame clones and misses some; the assay was immunoSEQ multiplex PCR. The profile covers roughly 30,000 clones, with 90% to 95% appearing a single time and roughly a tenth taken by the ten largest. Sequences were derived from PBMCs, sampled 100 days after allogeneic stem cell transplant. The receptor set was obtained from a female patient in her 50s who had an allogeneic stem cell transplant from a related donor, so the T cells may come from the graft donor. Some clones in this sample may be carry-over from other donors' samples.

The chain employs TRBV30 and TRBJ1-6; D is uncertain. The germline CDR1 and CDR2 sequences are GTSNPN and SVGIG (reference sequence). This CDR3 has 13 residues. Trimming removed 5 bases at V and 7 bases at J, with 12 bases between. The CDR3 nucleotides are TGTGCCTGGTCTCCATCCCCCAATTCACCCCTCCACTTT. It codes for CAWSPSPNSPLHF.

The CDR3 DNA reads as TGTGCCTGGGGAGGTTGGGGCGAGCAGTACTTC. Encoded protein: CAWGGWGEQYF. The J gene is TRBJ2-7, the V gene TRBV30; the D gene is possibly TRBD2 (5 bases). Germline V CDR1 and CDR2: GTSNPN, SVGIG (reference sequence). The length of the CDR3 is 11 residues. V dropped 5 bases and J dropped 6 bases, with 11 bases sitting between them.

This clone appeared once. The V call is TRBV5-4, the J call TRBJ2-5; D is perhaps TRBD1 (5 bases). V lost 4 bases, J lost 4 bases, and 11 bases lay in between. Germline CDR1 SGHNT, CDR2 YYREEE (reference sequence). The CDR3 length is 13 residues. The CDR3 reads CASSTAGIETQYF. The CDR3 coding sequence is TGTGCCAGCAGCACGGCAGGGATAGAGACCCAGTACTTC. The complete variable domain, with remaining parts taken from reference TRBV5-4 and TRBJ2-5, reads ETGVTQSPTHLIKTRGQQVTLRCSSQSGHNTVSWYQQALGQGPQFIFQYYREEENGRGNFPPRFSGLQFPNYSSELNVNALELDDSALYLCASSTAGIETQYFGPGTRLLVL.